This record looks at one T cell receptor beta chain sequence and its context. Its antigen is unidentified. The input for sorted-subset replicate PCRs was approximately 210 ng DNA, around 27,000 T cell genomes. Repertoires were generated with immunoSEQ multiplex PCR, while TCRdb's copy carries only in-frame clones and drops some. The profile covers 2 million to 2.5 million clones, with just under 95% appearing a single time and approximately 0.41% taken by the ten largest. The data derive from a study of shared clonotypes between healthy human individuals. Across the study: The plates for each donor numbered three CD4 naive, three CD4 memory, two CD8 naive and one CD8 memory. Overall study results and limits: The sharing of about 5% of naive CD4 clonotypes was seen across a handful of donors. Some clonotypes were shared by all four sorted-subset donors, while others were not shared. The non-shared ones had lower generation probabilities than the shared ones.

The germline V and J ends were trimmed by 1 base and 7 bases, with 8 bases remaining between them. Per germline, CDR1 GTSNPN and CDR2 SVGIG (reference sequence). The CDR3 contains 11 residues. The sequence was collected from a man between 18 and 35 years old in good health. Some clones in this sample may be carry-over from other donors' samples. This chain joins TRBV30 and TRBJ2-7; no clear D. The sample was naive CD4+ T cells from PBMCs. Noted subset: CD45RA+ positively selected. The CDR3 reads CAWSGPQEQYF. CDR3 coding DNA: TGTGCCTGGAGTGGCCCCCAGGAGCAGTACTTC.